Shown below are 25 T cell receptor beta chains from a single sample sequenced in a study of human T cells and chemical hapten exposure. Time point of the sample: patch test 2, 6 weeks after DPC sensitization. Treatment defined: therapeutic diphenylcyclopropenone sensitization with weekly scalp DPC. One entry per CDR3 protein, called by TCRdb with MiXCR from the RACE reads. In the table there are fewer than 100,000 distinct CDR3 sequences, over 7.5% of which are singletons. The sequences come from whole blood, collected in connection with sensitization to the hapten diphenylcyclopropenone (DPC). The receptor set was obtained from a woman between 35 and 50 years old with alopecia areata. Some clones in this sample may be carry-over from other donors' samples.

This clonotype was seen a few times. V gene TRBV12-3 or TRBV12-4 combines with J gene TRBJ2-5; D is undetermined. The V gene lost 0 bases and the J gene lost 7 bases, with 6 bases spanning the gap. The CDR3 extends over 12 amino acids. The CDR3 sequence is CASSLAHSTQYF. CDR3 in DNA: TGTGCCAGCAGTTTAGCGCATTCGACCCAGTACTTC.

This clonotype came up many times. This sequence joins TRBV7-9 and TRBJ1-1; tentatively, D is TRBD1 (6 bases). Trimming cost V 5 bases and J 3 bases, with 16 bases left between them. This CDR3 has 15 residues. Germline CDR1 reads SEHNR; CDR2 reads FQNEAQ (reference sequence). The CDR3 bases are TGTGCCAGCAGCGATGGACAGCGGACCTACACTGAAGCTTTCTTT. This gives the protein CASSDGQRTYTEAFF.

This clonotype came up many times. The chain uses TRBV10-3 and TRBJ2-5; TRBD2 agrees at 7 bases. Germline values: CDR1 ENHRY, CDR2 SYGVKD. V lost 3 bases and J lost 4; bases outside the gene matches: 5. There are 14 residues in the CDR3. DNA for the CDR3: TGTGCCATCAGTGAAAGTCCGGGGGGAGAGACCCAGTACTTC. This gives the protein CAISESPGGETQYF.

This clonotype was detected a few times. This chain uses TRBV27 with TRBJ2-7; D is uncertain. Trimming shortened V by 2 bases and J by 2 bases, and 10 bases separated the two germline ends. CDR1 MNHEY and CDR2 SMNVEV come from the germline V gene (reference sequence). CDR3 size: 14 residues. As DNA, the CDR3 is TGTGCCAGCAGTTTAGGCAGACCACCCTACGAGCAGTACTTC. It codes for CASSLGRPPYEQYF.

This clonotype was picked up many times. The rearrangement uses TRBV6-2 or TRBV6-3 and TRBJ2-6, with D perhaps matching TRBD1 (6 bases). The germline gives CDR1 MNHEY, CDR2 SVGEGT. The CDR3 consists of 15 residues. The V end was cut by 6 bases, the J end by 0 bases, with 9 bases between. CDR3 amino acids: CASRRDNSGANVLTF. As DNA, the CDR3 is TGTGCCAGCAGAAGGGACAACTCTGGGGCCAACGTCCTGACTTTC.

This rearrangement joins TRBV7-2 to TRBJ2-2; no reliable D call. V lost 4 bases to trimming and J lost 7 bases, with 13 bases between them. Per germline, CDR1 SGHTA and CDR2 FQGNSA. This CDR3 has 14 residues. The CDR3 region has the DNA TGTGCCAGCAGCTCGATACCCGTTGACGGGGAGCTGTTTTTT. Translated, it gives CASSSIPVDGELFF.

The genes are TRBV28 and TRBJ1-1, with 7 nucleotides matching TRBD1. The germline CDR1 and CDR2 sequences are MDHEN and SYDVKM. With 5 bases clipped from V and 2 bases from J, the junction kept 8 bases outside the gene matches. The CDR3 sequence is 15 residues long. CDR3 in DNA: TGTGCCAGCAGTAGCTACAGGGGCTCCAACACTGAAGCTTTCTTT. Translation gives CASSSYRGSNTEAFF. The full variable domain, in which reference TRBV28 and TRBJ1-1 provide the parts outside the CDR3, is DVKVTQSSRYLVKRTGEKVFLECVQDMDHENMFWYRQDPGLGLRLIYFSYDVKMKEKGDIPEGYSVSREKKERFSLILESASTNQTSMYLCASSSYRGSNTEAFFGQGTRLTVV.

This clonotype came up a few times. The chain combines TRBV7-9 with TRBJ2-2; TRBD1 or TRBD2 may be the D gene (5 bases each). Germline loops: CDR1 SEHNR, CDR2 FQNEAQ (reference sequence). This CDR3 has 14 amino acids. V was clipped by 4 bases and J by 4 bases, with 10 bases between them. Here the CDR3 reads CASSSAGTTGELFF. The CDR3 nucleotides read TGTGCCAGCAGCTCTGCCGGGACCACCGGGGAGCTGTTTTTT.

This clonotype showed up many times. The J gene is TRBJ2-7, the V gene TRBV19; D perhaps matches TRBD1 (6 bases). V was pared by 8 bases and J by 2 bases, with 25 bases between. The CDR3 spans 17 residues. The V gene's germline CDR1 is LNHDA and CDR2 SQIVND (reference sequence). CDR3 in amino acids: CASGQTGPPSPTYEQYF. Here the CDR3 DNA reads TGTGCCAGTGGACAGACGGGACCGCCCTCGCCAACCTACGAGCAGTACTTC.

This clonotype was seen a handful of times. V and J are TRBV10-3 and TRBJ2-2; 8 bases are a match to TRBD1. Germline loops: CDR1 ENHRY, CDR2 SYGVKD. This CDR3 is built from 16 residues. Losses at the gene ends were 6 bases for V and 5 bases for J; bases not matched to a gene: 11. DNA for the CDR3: TGTGCCATCAGCAGCCGACAGGGGAGTAGTACCGGGGAGCTGTTTTTT. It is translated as CAISSRQGSSTGELFF.

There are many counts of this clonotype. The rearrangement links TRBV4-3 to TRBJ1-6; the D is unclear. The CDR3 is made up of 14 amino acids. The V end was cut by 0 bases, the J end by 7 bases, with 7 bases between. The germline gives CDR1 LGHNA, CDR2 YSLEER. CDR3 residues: CASSQDLGNSPLHF. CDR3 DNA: TGCGCCAGCAGCCAAGATTTGGGGAATTCACCCCTCCACTTT.

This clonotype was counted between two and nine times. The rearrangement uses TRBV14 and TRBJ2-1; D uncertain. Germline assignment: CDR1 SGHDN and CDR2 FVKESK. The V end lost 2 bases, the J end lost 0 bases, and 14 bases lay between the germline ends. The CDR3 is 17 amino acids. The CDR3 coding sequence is TGTGCCAGCAGCCAATACCCGTCTCAGAGCTCCTACAATGAGCAGTTCTTC. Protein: CASSQYPSQSSYNEQFF.

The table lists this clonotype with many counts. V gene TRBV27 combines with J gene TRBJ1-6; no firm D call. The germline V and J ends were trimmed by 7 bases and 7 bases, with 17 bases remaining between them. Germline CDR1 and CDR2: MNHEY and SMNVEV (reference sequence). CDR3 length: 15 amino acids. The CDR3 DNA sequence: TGTGCCAGCACCCTTTATCGGCAAGCCAATTCACCCCTCCACTTT. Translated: CASTLYRQANSPLHF.

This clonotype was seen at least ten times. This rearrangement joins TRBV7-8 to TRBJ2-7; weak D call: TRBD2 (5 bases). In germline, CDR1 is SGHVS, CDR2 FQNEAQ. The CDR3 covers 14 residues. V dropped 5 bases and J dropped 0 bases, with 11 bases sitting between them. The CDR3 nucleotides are TGTGCCAGCAGCCAGGACTTTAGCTCCTACGAGCAGTACTTC. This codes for CASSQDFSSYEQYF.

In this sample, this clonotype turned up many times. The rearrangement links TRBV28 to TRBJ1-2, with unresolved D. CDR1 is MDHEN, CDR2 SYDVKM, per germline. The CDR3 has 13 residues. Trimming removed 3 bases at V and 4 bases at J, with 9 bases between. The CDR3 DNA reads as TGTGCCAGCAGTTTCGGGTTTCTCTATGGCTACACCTTC. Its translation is CASSFGFLYGYTF.

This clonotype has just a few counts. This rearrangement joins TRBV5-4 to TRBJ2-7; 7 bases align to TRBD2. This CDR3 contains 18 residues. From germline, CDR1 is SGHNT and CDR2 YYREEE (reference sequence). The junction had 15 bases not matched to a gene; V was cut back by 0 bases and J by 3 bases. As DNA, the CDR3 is TGTGCCAGCAGCTTGGCCCGGTTGGGAGGGAAAGACCTCTACGAGCAGTACTTC. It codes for CASSLARLGGKDLYEQYF.

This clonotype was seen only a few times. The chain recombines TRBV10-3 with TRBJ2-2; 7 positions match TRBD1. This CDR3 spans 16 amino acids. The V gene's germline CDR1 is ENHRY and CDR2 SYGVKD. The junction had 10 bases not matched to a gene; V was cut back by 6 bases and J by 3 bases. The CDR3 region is CAISLQDRRDTGELFF. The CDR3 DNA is TGTGCCATCAGCTTACAGGACAGGCGGGACACCGGGGAGCTGTTTTTT.

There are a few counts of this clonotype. Written as DNA, the CDR3 is TGTGCCAGCAGCAAGGACAGGGACCAGCCCCAGCATTTT. Protein: CASSKDRDQPQHF. The genes are TRBV6-2 or TRBV6-3 and TRBJ1-5; 8 bases map to TRBD1. V was pared by 6 bases and J by 7 bases, with 5 bases of the junction left unmatched. CDR3 length: 13 residues. The germline V gene encodes CDR1 MNHEY and CDR2 SVGEGT.

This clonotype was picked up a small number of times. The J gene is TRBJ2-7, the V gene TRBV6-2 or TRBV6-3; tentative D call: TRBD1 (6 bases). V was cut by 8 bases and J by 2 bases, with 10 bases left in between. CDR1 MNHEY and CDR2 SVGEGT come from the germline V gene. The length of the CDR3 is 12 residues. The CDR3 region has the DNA TGTGCCAGCGGACAGTCTCCCTACGAGCAGTACTTC. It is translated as CASGQSPYEQYF.

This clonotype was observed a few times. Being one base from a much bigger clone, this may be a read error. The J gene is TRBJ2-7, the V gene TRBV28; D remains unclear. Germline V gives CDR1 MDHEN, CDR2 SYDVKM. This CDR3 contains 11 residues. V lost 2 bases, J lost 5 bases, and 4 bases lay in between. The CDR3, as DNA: TGTGCCAGCAGTTTAAGGGACGAGCAGTACTTC. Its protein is CASSLRDEQYF.

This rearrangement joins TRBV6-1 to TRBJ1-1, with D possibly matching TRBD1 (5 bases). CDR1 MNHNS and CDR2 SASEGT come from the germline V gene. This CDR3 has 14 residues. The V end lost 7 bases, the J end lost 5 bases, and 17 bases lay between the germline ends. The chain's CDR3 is CASMTEGGRTEAFF. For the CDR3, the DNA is TGTGCCAGCATGACAGAGGGTGGTAGAACTGAAGCTTTCTTT.

CDR3 DNA: TGTGCCAGCAGTGAGCAGGGTTTATTGAGCGAGCAGTACTTC. Its protein product is CASSEQGLLSEQYF. V usage is TRBV25-1 and J usage is TRBJ2-7, with a tentative D call TRBD1 (5 bases). Germline CDR1 is MGHDK and CDR2 is SYGVNS. V lost 3 bases and J lost 6, with 15 bases in between. This CDR3 region has 14 residues.

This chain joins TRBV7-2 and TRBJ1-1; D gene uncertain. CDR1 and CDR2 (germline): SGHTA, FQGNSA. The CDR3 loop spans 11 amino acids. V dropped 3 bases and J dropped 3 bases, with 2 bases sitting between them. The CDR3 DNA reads TGTGCCAGCAGCTTGCACACTGAAGCTTTCTTT. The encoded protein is CASSLHTEAFF.

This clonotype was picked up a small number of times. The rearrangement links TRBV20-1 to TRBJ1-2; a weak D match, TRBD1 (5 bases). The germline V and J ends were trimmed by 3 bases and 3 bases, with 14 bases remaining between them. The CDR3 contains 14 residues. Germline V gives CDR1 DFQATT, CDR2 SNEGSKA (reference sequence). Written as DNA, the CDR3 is TGCAGTGCTAGTTTGGGGCATCTCGACTATGGCTACACCTTC. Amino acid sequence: CSASLGHLDYGYTF.

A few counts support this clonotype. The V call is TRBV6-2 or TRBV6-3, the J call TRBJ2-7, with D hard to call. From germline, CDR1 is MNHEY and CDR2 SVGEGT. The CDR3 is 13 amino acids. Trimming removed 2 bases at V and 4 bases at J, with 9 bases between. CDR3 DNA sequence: TGTGCCAGCAGTTACAGGGATGGGTACGAGCAGTACTTC. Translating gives CASSYRDGYEQYF.